The rows below give T cell receptor beta chains drawn from one sample of a study of CD8 T cells in ankylosing spondylitis. One entry per CDR3 protein, called by TCRdb with MiXCR from the 5' RACE reads. The sample comprises around 330,000 distinct CDR3 sequences, around a tenth of which are singletons, and around 8.4% rests with the top ten. Sequencing used blood, either unsorted or a sorted T cell fraction (not recorded which). These receptor sequences come from a female donor with ankylosing spondylitis or in good health (not recorded which). CDR3s include the opening cysteine and the closing phenylalanine or tryptophan. Each record gives: V gene, clone size, D gene, J gene, CDR3 DNA, CDR3 protein. D genes are given only for firm matches. A clone size is listed for some rows: how often the clone was seen (once, few, many), or a class if it is expanded.

TRBV7-9,many,.,TRBJ2-1,TGTGCCAGCAGTCGACAGTACAATGAGCAGTTCTTC,CASSRQYNEQFF
TRBV20-1,many,.,TRBJ1-1,TGCAGTGCTAGTTATCTGGGACGGCACACTGAAGCTTTCTTT,CSASYLGRHTEAFF
TRBV7-9,few,.,TRBJ1-2,TGTGCCAGCAGCGAACAGGGACGCTATGGCTACACCTTC,CASSEQGRYGYTF
TRBV4-2,many,.,TRBJ2-3,TGTGCCAGCAGCCGGATAGCGGTCAGCACAGATACGCAGTATTTT,CASSRIAVSTDTQYF
TRBV5-8,.,.,TRBJ2-3,TGTGCCAGCAGCTTCTTTCTCTACCGCGGCACAGATACGCAGTATTTT,CASSFFLYRGTDTQYF
TRBV6-2/TRBV6-3,few,.,TRBJ2-1,TGTGCCAGCCGGGAGCCCTCCGCGTACAATGAGCAGTTCTTC,CASREPSAYNEQFF
TRBV24-1,many,.,TRBJ2-3,TGTGCCACCAGTGAATCCCTCCATGCGAACACAGATACGCAGTATTTT,CATSESLHANTDTQYF
TRBV18,.,TRBD2,TRBJ2-7,TGTGCCAGCTCACCTCTGACTAGCGGGGGTTCCTACGAGCAGTACTTC,CASSPLTSGGSYEQYF
TRBV10-3,many,.,TRBJ1-1,TGTGCCATCAGTGAGGGGTTTGGAGCGGAAGCTTTCTTT,CAISEGFGAEAFF
TRBV20-1,many,.,TRBJ2-3,TGCAGTGCTAGATCCCCTCCAGCGGGTAGAGGAGATACGCAGTATTTT,CSARSPPAGRGDTQYF
TRBV20-1,.,.,TRBJ1-4,TGCAGTGCTAGAGATCTTTTTAGACCAACTAATGAAAAACTGTTTTTT,CSARDLFRPTNEKLFF
TRBV12-3/TRBV12-4,many,.,TRBJ1-6,TGTGCCAGCAGTCTCTCCGGCCAGACACCCAATTCACCCCTCCACTTT,CASSLSGQTPNSPLHF
TRBV5-1,.,TRBD1,TRBJ1-2,TGCGCCAGCAGCACCGGACAGGGACCCTATGGCTACACCTTC,CASSTGQGPYGYTF
TRBV20-1,.,.,TRBJ2-6,TGCAGTGCTCGACAGGCTGGGGCCAACGTCCTGACTTTC,CSARQAGANVLTF
TRBV5-1,many,.,TRBJ2-1,TGCGCCAGCAGCTTGGGCCCAGCGATCTACAATGAGCAGTTCTTC,CASSLGPAIYNEQFF